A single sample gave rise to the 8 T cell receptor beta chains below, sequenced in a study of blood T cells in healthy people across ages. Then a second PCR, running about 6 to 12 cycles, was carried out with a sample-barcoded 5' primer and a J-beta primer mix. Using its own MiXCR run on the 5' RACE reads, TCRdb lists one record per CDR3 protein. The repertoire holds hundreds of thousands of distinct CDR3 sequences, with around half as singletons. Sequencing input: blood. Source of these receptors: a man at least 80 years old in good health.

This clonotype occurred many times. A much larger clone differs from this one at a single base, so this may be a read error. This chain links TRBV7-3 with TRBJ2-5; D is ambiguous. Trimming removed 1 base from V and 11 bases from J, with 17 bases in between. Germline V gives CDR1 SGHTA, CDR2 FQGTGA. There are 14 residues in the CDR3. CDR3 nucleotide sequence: TGTGCCAGCAGCTTAAGTACTGGTGCCTTTAAGCAGTACTTC. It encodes CASSLSTGAFKQYF.

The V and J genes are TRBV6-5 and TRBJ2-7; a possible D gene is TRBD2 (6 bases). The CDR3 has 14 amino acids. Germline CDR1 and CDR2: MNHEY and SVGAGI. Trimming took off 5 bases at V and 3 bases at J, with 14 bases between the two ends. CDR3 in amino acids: CASSDGTGNYEQYF. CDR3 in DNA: TGTGCCAGCAGTGACGGGACTGGGAACTACGAGCAGTACTTC.

The CDR3, as DNA: TGTGCCAGCAGCCATCGACTAGCGGAGAACACAGATACGCAGTATTTT. It is translated as CASSHRLAENTDTQYF. The chain couples TRBV9 to TRBJ2-3; 9 positions match TRBD2. The CDR3 extends over 16 amino acids. CDR1 and CDR2 (germline): SGDLS, YYNGEE. Unmatched junction bases numbered 8, after V lost 4 bases and J lost 2 bases. The full variable domain, rest sourced from reference TRBV9 and TRBJ2-3, is DSGVTQTPKHLITATGQRVTLRCSPRSGDLSVYWYQQSLDQGLQFLIQYYNGEERAKGNILERFSAQQFPDLHSELNLSSLELGDSALYFCASSHRLAENTDTQYFGPGTRLTVL.

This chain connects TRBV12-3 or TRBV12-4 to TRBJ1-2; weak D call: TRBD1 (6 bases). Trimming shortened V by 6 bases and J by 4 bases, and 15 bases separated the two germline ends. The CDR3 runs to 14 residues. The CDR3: CASRRGGEGYGYTF. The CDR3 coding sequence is TGTGCCAGCAGAAGAGGGGGAGAGGGCTATGGCTACACCTTC.

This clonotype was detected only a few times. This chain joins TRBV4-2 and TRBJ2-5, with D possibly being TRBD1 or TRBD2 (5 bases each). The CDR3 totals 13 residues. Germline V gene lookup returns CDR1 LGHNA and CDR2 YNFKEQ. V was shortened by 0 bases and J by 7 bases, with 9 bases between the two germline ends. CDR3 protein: CASSQDRGATQYF. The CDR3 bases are TGTGCCAGCAGCCAAGATCGGGGCGCGACCCAGTACTTC.

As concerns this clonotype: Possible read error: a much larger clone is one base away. This chain's CDR3 is CASSPGGGRSAPGYTF. CDR3 nucleotides: TGTGCCAGCAGCCCGGGGGGGGGCAGGAGTGCTCCCGGCTACACCTTC. The V call is TRBV7-2, the J call TRBJ1-2; possible D gene TRBD1, 6 bases. The CDR3 has 16 residues. Looked up from germline, CDR1 is SGHTA and CDR2 is FQGNSA. V gave up 5 bases and J gave up 8 bases, with 24 bases separating them.

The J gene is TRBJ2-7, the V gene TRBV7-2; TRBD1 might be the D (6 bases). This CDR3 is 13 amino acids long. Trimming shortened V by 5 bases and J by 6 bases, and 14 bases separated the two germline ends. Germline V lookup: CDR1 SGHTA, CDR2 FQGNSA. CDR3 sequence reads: CASSPNTGPEQYF. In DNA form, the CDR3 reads TGTGCCAGCAGCCCAAACACAGGGCCCGAGCAGTACTTC.

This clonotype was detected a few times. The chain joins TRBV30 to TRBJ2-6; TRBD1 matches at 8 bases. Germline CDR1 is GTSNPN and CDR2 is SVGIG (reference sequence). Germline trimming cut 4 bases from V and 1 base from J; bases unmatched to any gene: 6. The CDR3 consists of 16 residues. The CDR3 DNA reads TGTGCCTGGACTACAGGGGGGATGTCTGGGGCCAACGTCCTGACTTTC. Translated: CAWTTGGMSGANVLTF.